This T cell receptor (beta chain) was identified in a study of vaccination and CD4 T cells after COVID-19. Across the whole study: Nasal swab PCR identified SARS-CoV-2 in the convalescent patients, of whom roughly 9 were mild and one severe.

CDR1 and CDR2 from the germline V gene are DFQATT and SNEGSKA (reference sequence). The V end was cut by 0 bases, the J end by 0 bases, with 12 bases between. The CDR3 spans 15 residues. The treatment here: 10-day PBMC culture with coronavirus spike peptide pools or control peptides (ViraFEST assay). Oncomine TCR Beta short-read sequencing was applied to DNA from cultured CD4+ T cells. TCRdb passed the PCR reads through MiXCR, listing each CDR3 protein once. The sample shows approximately 14,000 distinct CDR3 sequences, about four fifths of them seen only once. Regarding this clonotype: Its target is not known.

V gene TRBV20-1 combines with J gene TRBJ2-7; possible D gene TRBD2, 5 bases. The material sequenced was CD4+ T cells from blood, cultured in vitro. This receptor was identified in a human donor who had recovered from COVID-19. This CDR3 is CSARDLSGSSYEQYF. In nucleotides, the CDR3 is TGCAGTGCTAGAGATCTCAGCGGCAGCTCCTACGAGCAGTACTTC.